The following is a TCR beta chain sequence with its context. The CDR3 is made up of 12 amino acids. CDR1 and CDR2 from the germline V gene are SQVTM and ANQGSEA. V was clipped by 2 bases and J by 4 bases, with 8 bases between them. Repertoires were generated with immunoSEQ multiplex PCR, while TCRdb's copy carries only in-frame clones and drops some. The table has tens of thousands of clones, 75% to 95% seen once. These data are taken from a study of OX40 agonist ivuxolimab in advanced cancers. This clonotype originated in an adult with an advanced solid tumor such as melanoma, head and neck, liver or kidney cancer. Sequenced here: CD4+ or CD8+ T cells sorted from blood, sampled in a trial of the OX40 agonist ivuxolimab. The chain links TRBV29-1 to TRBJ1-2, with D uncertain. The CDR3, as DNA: TGCAGCGTTGAATCCGTCTCCTATGGCTACACCTTC. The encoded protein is CSVESVSYGYTF.